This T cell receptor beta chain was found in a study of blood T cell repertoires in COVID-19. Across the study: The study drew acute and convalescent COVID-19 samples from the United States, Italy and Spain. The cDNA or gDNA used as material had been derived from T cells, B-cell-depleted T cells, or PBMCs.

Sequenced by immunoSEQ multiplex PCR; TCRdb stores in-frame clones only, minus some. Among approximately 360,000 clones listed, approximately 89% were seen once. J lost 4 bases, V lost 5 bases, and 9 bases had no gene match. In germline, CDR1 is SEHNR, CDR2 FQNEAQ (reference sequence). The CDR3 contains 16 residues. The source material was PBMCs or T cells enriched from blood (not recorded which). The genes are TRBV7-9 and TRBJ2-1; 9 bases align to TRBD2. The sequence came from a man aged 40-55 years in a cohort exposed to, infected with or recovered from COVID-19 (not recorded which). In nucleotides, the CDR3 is TGTGCCAGCAGCCCCCGGGGGCTAGCGGGATACAATGAGCAGTTCTTC. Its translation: CASSPRGLAGYNEQFF.